The rows below give T cell receptor beta chains drawn from one sample of a study of shared clonotypes between healthy human individuals. Clones were sequenced by immunoSEQ multiplex PCR, and TCRdb holds only the in-frame ones, with some missing. The repertoire holds about 1 million clones, with around 76% as singletons. The sequenced material came from memory CD4+ T cells sorted from blood. Receptor source: a man younger than 35 in good health. CDR3s include the opening cysteine and the closing phenylalanine or tryptophan. A D gene is named only where the DNA matches it firmly. The listing skips clone size in some rows; elsewhere it reads once, few, many or a size class.

D,J,V,size,CDR3,DNA
-,TRBJ2-1,TRBV6-5,few,CASIQNLAQNNEQFF,TGTGCCAGCATACAGAATCTAGCGCAAAACAATGAGCAGTTCTTC
-,TRBJ2-3,TRBV30,-,CAWSVGDTQYF,TGTGCCTGGAGTGTAGGAGATACGCAGTATTTT
-,TRBJ2-2,TRBV11-2,once,CASTPRLTNTGELFF,TGTGCCAGCACCCCGAGGCTCACGAACACCGGGGAGCTGTTTTTT
-,TRBJ2-1,TRBV11-2,-,CASSSGPGLEEQFF,TGTGCCAGCAGCTCAGGACCGGGCTTGGAAGAGCAGTTCTTC
-,TRBJ2-5,TRBV4-2,-,CASSPQRMGAETQYF,TGTGCCAGCAGCCCCCAAAGAATGGGGGCGGAGACCCAGTACTTC
-,TRBJ1-5,TRBV30,few,CAWSVQSNQPQHF,TGTGCCTGGAGTGTACAGTCCAATCAGCCCCAGCATTTT
-,TRBJ1-3,TRBV30,few,CAWSVPGGNTIYF,TGTGCCTGGAGTGTACCCGGGGGAAACACCATATATTTT
TRBD1,TRBJ1-6,TRBV10-2,-,CASAGTVNSPLHF,TGCGCCAGCGCGGGGACAGTCAATTCACCCCTCCACTTT
-,TRBJ1-5,TRBV27,-,CASSLFGLSNQPQHF,TGTGCCAGCAGTTTATTCGGCCTATCCAATCAGCCCCAGCATTTT
TRBD2,TRBJ2-3,TRBV5-4,-,CASSLTSGRTDTQYF,TGTGCCAGCAGCTTGACTAGCGGGAGAACAGATACGCAGTATTTT
-,TRBJ1-1,TRBV5-1,-,CASTSQRWGTSTEAFF,TGCGCCAGCACCTCTCAGCGATGGGGAACGAGCACTGAAGCTTTCTTT
-,TRBJ2-1,TRBV6-6,-,CASSYLRDTNNEQFF,TGTGCCAGCAGTTACCTCCGGGACACAAACAATGAGCAGTTCTTC
-,TRBJ2-5,TRBV4-3,-,CASSQDMGTGETQYF,TGCGCCAGCAGCCAAGATATGGGCACCGGAGAGACCCAGTACTTC
-,TRBJ1-5,TRBV2,-,CASSEEGLNQPQHF,TGTGCCAGCAGTGAGGAGGGACTCAATCAGCCCCAGCATTTT
-,TRBJ1-5,TRBV5-1,-,CASSRDPGNQPQHF,TGCGCCAGCAGCCGGGACCCAGGCAATCAGCCCCAGCATTTT
TRBD2,TRBJ2-1,TRBV7-2,-,CASSLARSLAGREQFF,TGTGCCAGCAGCTTAGCGAGAAGTCTAGCGGGAAGGGAGCAGTTCTTC
-,TRBJ1-4,TRBV5-4,-,CASSLSTANEKLFF,TGTGCCAGCAGCTTGTCGACGGCTAATGAAAAACTGTTTTTT
-,TRBJ1-2,TRBV6-5,-,CASTRGTKTNYGYTF,TGTGCCAGCACCCGGGGCACGAAAACTAACTATGGCTACACCTTC
TRBD1,TRBJ2-7,TRBV7-2,-,CASSTRTGYEQYF,TGTGCCAGCAGCACGAGGACAGGGTACGAGCAGTACTTC
-,TRBJ2-4,TRBV7-2,-,CASSLAQGAKNIQYF,TGTGCCAGCAGCTTAGCGCAGGGAGCCAAAAACATTCAGTACTTC
-,TRBJ1-5,TRBV27,-,CASSLSGEGNQPQHF,TGTGCCAGCAGTTTATCGGGGGAGGGCAATCAGCCCCAGCATTTT
-,TRBJ1-5,TRBV4-1,-,CASSQAGGEINQPQHF,TGCGCCAGCAGCCAAGCGGGAGGGGAGATCAATCAGCCCCAGCATTTT
-,TRBJ2-4,TRBV4-3,once,CASSQTGHKNIQYF,TGCGCCAGCAGCCAGACGGGACATAAAAACATTCAGTACTTC
TRBD1,TRBJ1-3,TRBV4-2,once,CASSQSWTGGMDTIYF,TGTGCCAGCAGCCAGAGTTGGACAGGGGGCATGGACACCATATATTTT
TRBD1,TRBJ2-5,TRBV11-2,-,CASSRNDRGQETQYF,TGTGCCAGCAGCCGAAACGACAGGGGGCAAGAGACCCAGTACTTC
-,TRBJ2-1,TRBV5-1,many,CASSLIQAPYNEQFF,TGCGCCAGCAGCTTGATACAGGCTCCGTACAATGAGCAGTTCTTC
-,TRBJ2-1,TRBV5-4,-,CASSPGTEGGEQFF,TGTGCCAGCAGTCCCGGGACCGAGGGCGGTGAGCAGTTCTTC
-,TRBJ2-7,TRBV7-8,-,CASSLRMRMKGYEQYF,TGTGCCAGCAGCTTACGGATGAGAATGAAGGGATACGAGCAGTACTTC
TRBD1,TRBJ1-6,TRBV7-2,-,CASSADRGPLHF,TGTGCCAGCAGCGCGGACAGGGGGCCCCTCCACTTT
-,TRBJ1-3,TRBV7-9,-,CASSLDRNTIYF,TGTGCCAGCAGCTTGGATCGTAACACCATATATTTT
-,TRBJ1-5,TRBV28,-,CASSLKRNGNQPQHF,TGTGCCAGCAGTTTAAAGCGAAATGGCAATCAGCCCCAGCATTTT
-,TRBJ2-1,TRBV5-8,-,CATEPSGYNEQFF,TGTGCTACGGAGCCCTCGGGGTACAATGAGCAGTTCTTC
-,TRBJ1-5,TRBV6-1,-,CASSPGRGSYQPQHF,TGTGCCAGCAGCCCCGGGCGGGGGTCCTATCAGCCCCAGCATTTT
-,TRBJ1-1,TRBV5-8,-,CASNLPGPLTEAFF,TGTGCCAGCAACTTACCGGGACCACTCACTGAAGCTTTCTTT
TRBD1,TRBJ1-1,TRBV30,-,CAWTRDRGEAFF,TGTGCCTGGACCCGGGACAGGGGTGAGGCTTTCTTT
TRBD2,TRBJ2-2,TRBV30,-,CAWRLAGYTGELFF,TGTGCCTGGAGACTAGCGGGCTACACCGGGGAGCTGTTTTTT
TRBD1,TRBJ2-3,TRBV6-1,-,CASSAGQITDTQYF,TGTGCCAGCAGTGCGGGACAGATCACAGATACGCAGTATTTT
-,TRBJ1-3,TRBV9,-,CASKRASGNTIYF,TGTGCCAGCAAAAGAGCCTCTGGAAACACCATATATTTT
-,TRBJ2-5,TRBV6-1,-,CASRDSVETQYF,TGTGCCAGCAGGGACAGCGTAGAGACCCAGTACTTC
-,TRBJ1-3,TRBV7-2,-,CASSRPTDIGSGNTIYF,TGTGCCAGCAGCCGACCTACCGATATTGGATCGGGAAACACCATATATTTT
-,TRBJ2-2,TRBV13,-,CASSYGQQKTSLTGELFF,TGTGCCAGCTCCTACGGACAGCAAAAGACTTCGCTCACCGGGGAGCTGTTTTTT
-,TRBJ1-6,TRBV18,-,CASSPRQDRNSPLHF,TGTGCCAGCTCCCCGAGACAGGATAGAAATTCACCCCTCCACTTT
TRBD1,TRBJ2-1,TRBV25-1,-,CASSVTGQGVNEQFF,TGTGCCAGCAGTGTAACGGGACAGGGAGTCAATGAGCAGTTCTTC
TRBD2,TRBJ2-5,TRBV19,-,CASSLRLAETQYF,TGTGCCAGTAGCCTACGACTAGCCGAGACCCAGTACTTC
-,TRBJ2-3,TRBV6-4,-,CASSPDNGALDTQYF,TGTGCCAGCAGTCCCGATAACGGTGCACTGGATACGCAGTATTTT
TRBD1,TRBJ1-1,TRBV2,-,CASSQDRRNTEAFF,TGTGCCAGCAGTCAGGACAGGAGGAACACTGAAGCTTTCTTT
-,TRBJ2-2,TRBV2,-,CASSESNGARGELFF,TGTGCCAGCAGTGAAAGTAATGGGGCGCGTGGGGAGCTGTTTTTT
TRBD1,TRBJ2-7,TRBV11-2,-,CASSFRPGQGFYEQYF,TGTGCCAGCAGCTTCCGACCGGGACAGGGATTTTATGAGCAGTACTTC
TRBD1,TRBJ1-2,TRBV6-6,-,CASSDHRGGDGYTF,TGTGCCAGCAGTGACCACAGGGGAGGGGATGGCTACACCTTC